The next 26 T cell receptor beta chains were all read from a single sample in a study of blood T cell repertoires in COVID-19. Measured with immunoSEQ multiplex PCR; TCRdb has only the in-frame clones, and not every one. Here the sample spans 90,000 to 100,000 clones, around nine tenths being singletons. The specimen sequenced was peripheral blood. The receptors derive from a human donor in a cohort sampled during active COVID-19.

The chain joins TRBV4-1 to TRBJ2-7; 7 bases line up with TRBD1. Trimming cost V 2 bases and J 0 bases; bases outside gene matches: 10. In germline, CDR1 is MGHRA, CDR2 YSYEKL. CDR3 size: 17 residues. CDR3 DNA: TGCGCCAGCAGCCAATCGAGCTCGGGACAGTCCTCCTACGAGCAGTACTTC. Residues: CASSQSSSGQSSYEQYF.

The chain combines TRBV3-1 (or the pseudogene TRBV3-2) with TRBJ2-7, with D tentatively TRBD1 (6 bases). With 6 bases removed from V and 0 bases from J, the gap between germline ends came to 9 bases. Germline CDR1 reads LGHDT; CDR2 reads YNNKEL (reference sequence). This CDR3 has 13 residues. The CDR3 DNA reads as TGTGCCAGCAGTCAGGGGAACTCCTACGAGCAGTACTTC. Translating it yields CASSQGNSYEQYF.

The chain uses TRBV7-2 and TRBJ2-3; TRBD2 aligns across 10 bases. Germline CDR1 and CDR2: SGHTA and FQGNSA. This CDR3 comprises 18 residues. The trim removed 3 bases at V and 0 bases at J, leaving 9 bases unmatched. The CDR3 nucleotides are TGTGCCAGCAGCTTCTGGGCTAGCGGGAGTCAGAGCACAGATACGCAGTATTTT. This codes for CASSFWASGSQSTDTQYF.

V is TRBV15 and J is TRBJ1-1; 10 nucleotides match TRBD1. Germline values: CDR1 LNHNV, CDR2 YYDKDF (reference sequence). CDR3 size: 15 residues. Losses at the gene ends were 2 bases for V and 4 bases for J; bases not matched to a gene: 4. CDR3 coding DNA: TGTGCCACCAGCAGAAGACAGGGGGCGACCACTGAAGCTTTCTTT. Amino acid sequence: CATSRRQGATTEAFF.

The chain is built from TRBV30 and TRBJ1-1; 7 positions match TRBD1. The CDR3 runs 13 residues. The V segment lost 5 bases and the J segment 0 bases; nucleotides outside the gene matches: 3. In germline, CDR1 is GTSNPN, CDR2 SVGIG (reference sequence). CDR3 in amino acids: CAWAGQLNTEAFF. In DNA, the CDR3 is TGTGCCTGGGCGGGACAGTTGAACACTGAAGCTTTCTTT. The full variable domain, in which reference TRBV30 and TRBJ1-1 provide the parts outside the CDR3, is SQTIHQWPATLVQPVGSPLSLECTVEGTSNPNLYWYRQAAGRGLQLLFYSVGIGQISSEVPQNLSASRPQDRQFILSSKKLLLSDSGFYLCAWAGQLNTEAFFGQGTRLTVV.

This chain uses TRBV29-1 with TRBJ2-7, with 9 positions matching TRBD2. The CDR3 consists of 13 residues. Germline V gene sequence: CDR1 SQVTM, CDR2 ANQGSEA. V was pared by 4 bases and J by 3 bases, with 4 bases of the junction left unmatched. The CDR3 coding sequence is TGCAGCGTTGGGTCGACTAGCGGCTACGAGCAGTACTTC. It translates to CSVGSTSGYEQYF.

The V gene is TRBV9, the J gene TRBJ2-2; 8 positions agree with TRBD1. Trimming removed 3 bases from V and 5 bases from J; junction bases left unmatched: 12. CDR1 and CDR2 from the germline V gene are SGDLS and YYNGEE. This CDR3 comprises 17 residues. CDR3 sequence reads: CASSASGTGYRTGELFF. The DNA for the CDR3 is TGTGCCAGCAGCGCATCCGGGACAGGCTACCGAACCGGGGAGCTGTTTTTT.

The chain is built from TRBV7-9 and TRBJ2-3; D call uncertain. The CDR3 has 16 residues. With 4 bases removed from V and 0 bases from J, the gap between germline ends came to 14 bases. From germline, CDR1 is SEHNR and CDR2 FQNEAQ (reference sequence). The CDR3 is CASSSYSWPSTDTQYF. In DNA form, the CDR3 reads TGTGCCAGCAGCTCGTACAGTTGGCCGAGCACAGATACGCAGTATTTT.

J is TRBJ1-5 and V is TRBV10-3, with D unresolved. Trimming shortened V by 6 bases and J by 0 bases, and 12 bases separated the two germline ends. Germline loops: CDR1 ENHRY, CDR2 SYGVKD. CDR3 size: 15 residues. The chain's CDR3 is CAISAGHYSNQPQHF. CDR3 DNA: TGTGCCATCAGCGCGGGCCATTATAGCAATCAGCCCCAGCATTTT.

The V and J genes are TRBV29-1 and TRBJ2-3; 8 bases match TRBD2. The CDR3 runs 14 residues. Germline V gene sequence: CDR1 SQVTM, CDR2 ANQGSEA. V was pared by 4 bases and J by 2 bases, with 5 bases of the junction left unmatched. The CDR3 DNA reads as TGCAGCGTTGGTTACGGGGGGGTCACAGATACGCAGTATTTT. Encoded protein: CSVGYGGVTDTQYF.

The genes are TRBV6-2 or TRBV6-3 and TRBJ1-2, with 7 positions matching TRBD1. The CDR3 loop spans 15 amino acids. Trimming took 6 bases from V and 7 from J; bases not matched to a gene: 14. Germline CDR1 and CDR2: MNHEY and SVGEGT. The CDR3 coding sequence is TGTGCCAGCAGCGCCCTCTGGACAGGCGAAGGTGGCTACACCTTC. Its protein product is CASSALWTGEGGYTF.

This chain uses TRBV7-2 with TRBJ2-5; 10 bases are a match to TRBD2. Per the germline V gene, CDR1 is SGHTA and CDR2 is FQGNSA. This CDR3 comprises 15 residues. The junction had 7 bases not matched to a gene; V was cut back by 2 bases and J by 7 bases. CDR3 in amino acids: CASSLRSGGSGTQYF. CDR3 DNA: TGTGCCAGCAGCTTACGTAGCGGGGGGTCGGGGACCCAGTACTTC.

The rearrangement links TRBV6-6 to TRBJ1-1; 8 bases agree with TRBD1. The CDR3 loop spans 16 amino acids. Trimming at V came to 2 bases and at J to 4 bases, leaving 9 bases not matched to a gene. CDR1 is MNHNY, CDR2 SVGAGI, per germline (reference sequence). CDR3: CASSYGQGAIPTEAFF. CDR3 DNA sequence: TGTGCCAGCAGTTACGGGCAGGGGGCGATACCCACTGAAGCTTTCTTT.

Here the CDR3 reads CASSRQGAMNTEAFF. For the CDR3, the DNA is TGTGCCAGCAGCCGACAGGGAGCTATGAACACTGAAGCTTTCTTT. The V call is TRBV2, the J call TRBJ1-1; TRBD1 aligns across 7 bases. The CDR3 spans 15 residues. From germline, CDR1 is SNHLY and CDR2 FYNNEI. V gave up 6 bases and J gave up 0 bases; unmatched junction bases: 7.

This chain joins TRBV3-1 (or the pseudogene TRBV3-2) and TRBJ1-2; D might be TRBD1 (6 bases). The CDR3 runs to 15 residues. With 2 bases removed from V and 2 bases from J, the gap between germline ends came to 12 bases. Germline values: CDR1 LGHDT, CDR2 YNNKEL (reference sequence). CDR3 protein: CASSQSGTPNYGYTF. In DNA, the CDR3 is TGTGCCAGCAGCCAATCCGGGACACCCAACTATGGCTACACCTTC.

CDR3 residues: CASSLALLARSTDTQYF. The CDR3 coding sequence is TGTGCCAGCAGCTTGGCTCTACTAGCGAGGAGCACAGATACGCAGTATTTT. This chain links TRBV5-4 with TRBJ2-3, with TRBD2 matching over 7 bases. CDR3 size: 17 residues. V was clipped by 0 bases and J by 0 bases; unmatched bases: 7. CDR1 SGHNT and CDR2 YYREEE come from the germline V gene (reference sequence).

The CDR3 loop is CASSFQGVGDTQYF. As DNA, the CDR3 is TGTGCCAGCAGCTTTCAGGGTGTTGGAGATACGCAGTATTTT. This chain uses TRBV7-9 with TRBJ2-3, with a tentative D call TRBD1 (5 bases). V lost 3 bases to trimming and J lost 5 bases, with 12 bases between them. The CDR3 is made up of 14 amino acids. The germline V gene encodes CDR1 SEHNR and CDR2 FQNEAQ (reference sequence).

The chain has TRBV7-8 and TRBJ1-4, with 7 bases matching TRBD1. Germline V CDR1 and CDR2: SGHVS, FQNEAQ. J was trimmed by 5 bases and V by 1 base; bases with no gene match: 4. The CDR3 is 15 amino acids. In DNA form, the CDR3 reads TGTGCCAGCAGCTTAGTCCCGGACAGGAATGAAAAACTGTTTTTT. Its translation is CASSLVPDRNEKLFF.

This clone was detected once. CDR3 in DNA: TGTGCCAGCAGTCCGACAGGGGACGTTGGAGGCTACACCTTC. It codes for CASSPTGDVGGYTF. The rearrangement joins TRBV6-5 to TRBJ1-2, with 8 bases lining up with TRBD1. The CDR3 extends over 14 amino acids. Germline V gene sequence: CDR1 MNHEY, CDR2 SVGAGI. J lost 8 bases, V lost 5 bases, and 10 bases had no gene match.

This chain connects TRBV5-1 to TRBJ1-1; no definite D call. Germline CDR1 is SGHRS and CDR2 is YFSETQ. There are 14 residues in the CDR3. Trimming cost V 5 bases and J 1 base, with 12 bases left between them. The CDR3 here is CASSDSNKNTEAFF. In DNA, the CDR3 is TGCGCCAGCAGTGATAGCAACAAGAACACTGAAGCTTTCTTT.

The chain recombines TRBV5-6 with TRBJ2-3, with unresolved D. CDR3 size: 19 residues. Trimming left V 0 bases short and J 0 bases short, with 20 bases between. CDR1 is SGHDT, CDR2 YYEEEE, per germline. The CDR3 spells CASSLGAQRVLSSTDTQYF. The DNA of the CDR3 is TGTGCCAGCAGCTTGGGAGCACAGAGAGTTCTGTCTAGCACAGATACGCAGTATTTT.

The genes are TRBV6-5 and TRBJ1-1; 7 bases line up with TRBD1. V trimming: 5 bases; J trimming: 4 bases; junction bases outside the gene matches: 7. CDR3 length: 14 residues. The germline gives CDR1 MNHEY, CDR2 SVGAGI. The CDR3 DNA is TGTGCCAGCAGTAAACAGGGGAGCGGCACTGAAGCTTTCTTT. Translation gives CASSKQGSGTEAFF.

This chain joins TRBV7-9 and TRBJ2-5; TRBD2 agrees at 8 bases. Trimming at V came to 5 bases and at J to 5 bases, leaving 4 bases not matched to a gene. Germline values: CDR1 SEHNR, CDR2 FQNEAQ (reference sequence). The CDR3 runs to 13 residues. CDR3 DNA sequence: TGTGCCAGCAGCGAACTAGCGGCGGAGACCCAGTACTTC. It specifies CASSELAAETQYF.

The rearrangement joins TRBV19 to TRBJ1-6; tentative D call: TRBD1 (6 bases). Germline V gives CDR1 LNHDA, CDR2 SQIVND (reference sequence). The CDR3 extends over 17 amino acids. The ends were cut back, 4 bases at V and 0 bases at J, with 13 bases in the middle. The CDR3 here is CASSRGPVGSYNSPLHF. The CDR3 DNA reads TGTGCCAGTAGTAGGGGGCCGGTTGGCTCCTATAATTCACCCCTCCACTTT.

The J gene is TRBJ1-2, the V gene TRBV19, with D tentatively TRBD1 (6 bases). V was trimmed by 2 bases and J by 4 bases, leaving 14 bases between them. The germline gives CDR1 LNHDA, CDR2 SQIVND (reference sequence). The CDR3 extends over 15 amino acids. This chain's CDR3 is CASSIQQGSTYGYTF. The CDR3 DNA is TGTGCCAGTAGTATACAACAGGGAAGTACCTATGGCTACACCTTC.

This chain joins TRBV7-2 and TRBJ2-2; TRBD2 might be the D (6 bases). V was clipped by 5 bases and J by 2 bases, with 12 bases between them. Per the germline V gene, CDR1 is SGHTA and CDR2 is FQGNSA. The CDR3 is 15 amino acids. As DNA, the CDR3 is TGTGCCAGCAGCCATCATAGCGGTAACACCGGGGAGCTGTTTTTT. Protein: CASSHHSGNTGELFF.